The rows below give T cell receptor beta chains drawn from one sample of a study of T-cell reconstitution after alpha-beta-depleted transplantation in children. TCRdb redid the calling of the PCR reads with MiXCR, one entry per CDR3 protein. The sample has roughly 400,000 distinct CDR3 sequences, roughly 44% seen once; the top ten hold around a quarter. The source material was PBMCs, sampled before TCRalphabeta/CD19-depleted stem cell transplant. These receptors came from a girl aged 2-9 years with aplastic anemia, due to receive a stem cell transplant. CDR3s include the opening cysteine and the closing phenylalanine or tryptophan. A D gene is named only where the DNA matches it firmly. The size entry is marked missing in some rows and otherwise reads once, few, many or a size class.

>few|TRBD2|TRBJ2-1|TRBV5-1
TGCGCCAGCAGCCCCCGGACTAGCGACAACAATGAGCAGTTCTTC
CASSPRTSDNNEQFF
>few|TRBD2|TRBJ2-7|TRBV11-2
TGTGCCAGCAGCTCCCGGACTAGCGGGAGGGCATACGAGCAGTACTTC
CASSSRTSGRAYEQYF
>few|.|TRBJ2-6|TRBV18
TGTGCCAGCTCACCGGGGTGGCCCACCCCCTCTGGGGCCAACGTCCTGACTTTC
CASSPGWPTPSGANVLTF
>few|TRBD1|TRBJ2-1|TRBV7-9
TGTGCCAGCAGCTTAGGGGACAGTCGAAATGAGCAGTTCTTC
CASSLGDSRNEQFF
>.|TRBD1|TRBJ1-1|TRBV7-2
TGTGCCAGCAGCTCACGACAGGGTGGGGCGAACACTGAAGCTTTCTTT
CASSSRQGGANTEAFF
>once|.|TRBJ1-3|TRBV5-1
TGCGCCAGCAGCTTGGATACAGGGCCCTCTGGAAACACCATATATTTT
CASSLDTGPSGNTIYF
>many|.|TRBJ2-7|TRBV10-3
TGTGCCATCAGTGGAGGGGTCGAGCAGTACTTC
CAISGGVEQYF
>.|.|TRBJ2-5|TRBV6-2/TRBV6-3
TGTGCCAGCAGTCCCAACGGCGGCTCCCAAGAGACCCAGTACTTC
CASSPNGGSQETQYF
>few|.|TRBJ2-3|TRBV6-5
TGTGCCAGCAGTTACGGAGAGCTATACACAGATACGCAGTATTTT
CASSYGELYTDTQYF
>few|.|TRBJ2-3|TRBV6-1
TGTGCCAGCAGTAAATACGTTAGCACAGATACGCAGTATTTT
CASSKYVSTDTQYF
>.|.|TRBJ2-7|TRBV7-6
TGTGCCAGCAGCTTAGACCCCGTCTACGAGCAGTACTTC
CASSLDPVYEQYF
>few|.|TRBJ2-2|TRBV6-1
TGTGCCAGCAGTACAGTGAACACCGGGGAGCTGTTTTTT
CASSTVNTGELFF
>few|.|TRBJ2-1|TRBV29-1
TGCAGCTTCACCAGACTAGTCAATGAGCAGTTCTTC
CSFTRLVNEQFF
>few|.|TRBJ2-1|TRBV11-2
TGTGCCAGCAGCTTAGGTCGAGGCGGAGAGACCTACAATGAGCAGTTCTTC
CASSLGRGGETYNEQFF
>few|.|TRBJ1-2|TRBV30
TGTGCCTGGAGTGTACTATACTATGGCTACACCTTC
CAWSVLYYGYTF
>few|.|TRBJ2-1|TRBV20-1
TGCAGTGCTAGATCAAGTATTGGTGTGGGGCAGTTCTTC
CSARSSIGVGQFF
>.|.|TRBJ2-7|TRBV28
TGTGCCAGCAGTCCCGGCTTTGCCCATTGGGAGCAGTACTTC
CASSPGFAHWEQYF
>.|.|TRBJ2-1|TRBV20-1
TGCAGTGCTCGGACTGGGAACCCCTACAATGAGCAGTTCTTC
CSARTGNPYNEQFF
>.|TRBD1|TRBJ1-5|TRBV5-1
TGCGCCAGCAGCCCACAGGGGATTTCTCAGCCCCAGCATTTT
CASSPQGISQPQHF
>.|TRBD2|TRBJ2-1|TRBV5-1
TGCGCCAGCAGCTTGTCGGGGGGGGTAAGATTCCCGGGCTACAATGAGCAGTTCTTC
CASSLSGGVRFPGYNEQFF
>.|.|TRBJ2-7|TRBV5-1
TGCGCCAGCAGCTTGGAGGCGGCCTACGAGCAGTACTTC
CASSLEAAYEQYF
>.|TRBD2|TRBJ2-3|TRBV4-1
TGCGCCAGCAGCCCTAGCGGGGGCCAGGGGGATACGCAGTATTTT
CASSPSGGQGDTQYF
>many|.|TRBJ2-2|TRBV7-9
TGTGCCAGCAGCCGACCGGGCACCGGGGAGCTGTTTTTT
CASSRPGTGELFF
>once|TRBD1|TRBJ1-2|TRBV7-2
TGTGCCAGCAGCTTCCCCGACGGACAGGGGGCGGGCCCCGAAAGACTGAACTATGGCTACACCTTC
CASSFPDGQGAGPERLNYGYTF
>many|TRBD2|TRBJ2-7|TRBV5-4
TGTGCCAGCAGCTTCGGACTAGCGGACTCCTACGAGCAGTACTTC
CASSFGLADSYEQYF
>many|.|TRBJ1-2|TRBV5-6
TGTGCCAGCAGCTTGCGGTGGCCGGGAATGGGCTACACCTTC
CASSLRWPGMGYTF
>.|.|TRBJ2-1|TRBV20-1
TGCAGTGCTAGTCGAGAAGGGTTCGACAATGAGCAGTTCTTC
CSASREGFDNEQFF
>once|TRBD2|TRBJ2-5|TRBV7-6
TGTGCCAGCAGCTTCACCCCGGGACTAGCGGGACCCCCATGGGGGACCCAGTACTTC
CASSFTPGLAGPPWGTQYF
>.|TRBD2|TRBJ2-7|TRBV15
TGTGCCTCCCGACTAGCGGGATCAGGGTACGAGCAGTACTTC
CASRLAGSGYEQYF
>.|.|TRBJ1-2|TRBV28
TGTGCCAGCAGTTTGGGGGCACACAGGGCTGGCTACACCTTC
CASSLGAHRAGYTF
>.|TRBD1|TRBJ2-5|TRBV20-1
TGCAGTGCTAGAGGCGTTGACAGGGGAGAGACCCAGTACTTC
CSARGVDRGETQYF
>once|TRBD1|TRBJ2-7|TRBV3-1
TGTGCCAGCAGCTCGGGACAGGGCGTATACTTC
CASSSGQGVYF
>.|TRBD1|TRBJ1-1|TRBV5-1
TGCGCCAGCAGCTCTCTGGACAGGGGGGGTCTGGCTTTCTTT
CASSSLDRGGLAFF
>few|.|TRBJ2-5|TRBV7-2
TGTGCCAGCAGCTTAGTCGGAGCAGGAAGGAGGCAAGAGACCCAGTACTTC
CASSLVGAGRRQETQYF
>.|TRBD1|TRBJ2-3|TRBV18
TGTGCCAGCTCACCACTGGGACAGGGCACAGATACGCAGTATTTT
CASSPLGQGTDTQYF
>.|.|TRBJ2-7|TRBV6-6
TGTGCCAGCATTGGAGACAGGAGCGACGAGCAGTACTTC
CASIGDRSDEQYF
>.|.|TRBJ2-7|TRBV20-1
TGCAGTGCCCAGGTTCGCGGAGGGATTAAGATTTACGAGCAGTACTTC
CSAQVRGGIKIYEQYF
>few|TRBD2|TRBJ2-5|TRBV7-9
TGTGCCAGCAGCCCACCGGGACTAGAGGAAGGCCAAGAGACCCAGTACTTC
CASSPPGLEEGQETQYF
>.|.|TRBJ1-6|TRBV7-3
TGTGCCAGCGGGAGATGGGAGAGCTCCTATAATTCACCCCTCCACTTT
CASGRWESSYNSPLHF
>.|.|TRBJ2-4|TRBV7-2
TGTGCCAGCAGCTCCATGTCTCTAGCCAAAAACATTCAGTACTTC
CASSSMSLAKNIQYF
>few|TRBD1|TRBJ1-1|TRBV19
TGTGCCAGTAGGTCCCGGGACAGGGGAACTGAAGCTTTCTTT
CASRSRDRGTEAFF
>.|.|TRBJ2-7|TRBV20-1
TGCAGTGCTAGCCCCCGGACGGCCTACGAGCAGTACTTC
CSASPRTAYEQYF
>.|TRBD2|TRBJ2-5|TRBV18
TGTGCCAGCTCACCTCTAGCGGAAGAGACCCAGTACTTC
CASSPLAEETQYF
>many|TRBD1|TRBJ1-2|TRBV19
TGTGCCAGTAGTGGACAGGCTGTTGACTATGGCTACACCTTC
CASSGQAVDYGYTF
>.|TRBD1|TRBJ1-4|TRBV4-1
TGCGCCAGCAGCCTCCGGGACAGCGCATCTAATGAAAAACTGTTTTTT
CASSLRDSASNEKLFF
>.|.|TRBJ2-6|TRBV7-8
TGTGCCAGCAGCTTCAGCAGCACTAGCTCTGGGGCCAACGTCCTGACTTTC
CASSFSSTSSGANVLTF
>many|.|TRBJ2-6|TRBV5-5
TGTGCCAGCAGCTTGTCCAGGGGAAGTTTATCCGGGGCCAACGTCCTGACTTTC
CASSLSRGSLSGANVLTF
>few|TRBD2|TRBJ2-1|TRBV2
TGTGCCAGCAGTGAGGGTGGGCTAGCGGACGTTAATGGGGGGCAGTTCTTC
CASSEGGLADVNGGQFF
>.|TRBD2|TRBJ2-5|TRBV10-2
TGCGCCAGCAGTGAGTCATCTAGCGGGACCCAGTACTTC
CASSESSSGTQYF
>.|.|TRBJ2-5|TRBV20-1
TGCAGTGCCAAGGAGGGCCCCGATGAGACCCAGTACTTC
CSAKEGPDETQYF
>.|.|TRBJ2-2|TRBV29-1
TGCAGCGTTGGACCGAACACCGGGGAGCTGTTTTTT
CSVGPNTGELFF
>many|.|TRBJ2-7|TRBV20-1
TGCAGTGCTACGGGGTCTGATTACGAGCAGTACTTC
CSATGSDYEQYF
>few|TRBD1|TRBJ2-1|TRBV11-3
TGTGCCAGCAGCCTTGACAGGGCCCATGAGCAGTTCTTC
CASSLDRAHEQFF
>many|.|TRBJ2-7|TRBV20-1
TGCAGTGCTTTAGCGACTACAAACTCCTACGAGCAGTACTTC
CSALATTNSYEQYF
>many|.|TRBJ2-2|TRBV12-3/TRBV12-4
TGTGCCAGCAGTCTCCGGGACACGAACACCGGGGAGCTGTTTTTT
CASSLRDTNTGELFF
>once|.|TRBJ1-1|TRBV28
TGTGCCAGCAGTTTAGAATTGGAAGACACTGAAGCTTTCTTT
CASSLELEDTEAFF